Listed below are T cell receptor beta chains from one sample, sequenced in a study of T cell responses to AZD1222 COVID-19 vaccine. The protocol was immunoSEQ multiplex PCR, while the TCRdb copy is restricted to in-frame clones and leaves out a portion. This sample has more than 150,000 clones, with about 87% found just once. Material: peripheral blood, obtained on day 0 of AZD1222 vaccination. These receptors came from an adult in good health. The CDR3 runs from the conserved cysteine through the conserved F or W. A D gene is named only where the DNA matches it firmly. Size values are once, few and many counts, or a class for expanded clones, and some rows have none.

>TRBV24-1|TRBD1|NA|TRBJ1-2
TGTGCCACCAGTGAACCTACAGGGGGCGCCGGATATCGCTACACCTTC
CATSEPTGGAGYRYTF
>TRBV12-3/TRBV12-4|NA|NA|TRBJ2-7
TGTGCCAGCAGCAGGGAGGTGGCCTACGAGCAGTACTTC
CASSREVAYEQYF
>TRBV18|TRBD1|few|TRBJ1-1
TGTGCCAGCTCACCCGGACAGGGGAGGACTGAAGCTTTCTTT
CASSPGQGRTEAFF
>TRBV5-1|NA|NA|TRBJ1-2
TGCGCCAGCAGCTTGGCACTCTCGACAGACTATGGCTACACCTTC
CASSLALSTDYGYTF
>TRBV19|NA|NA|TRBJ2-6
TGTGCCAGTAGTATAGGGAAGGCCAACGTCCTGACTTTC
CASSIGKANVLTF
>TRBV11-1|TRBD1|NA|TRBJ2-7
TGTGCCAGCAGCCTAAGGACAGGGTGGAGCGAGCAGTACTTC
CASSLRTGWSEQYF
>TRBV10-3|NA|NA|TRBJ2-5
TGTGCCATCAGTGGTGACAATCTTGGGGAGACCCAGTACTTC
CAISGDNLGETQYF
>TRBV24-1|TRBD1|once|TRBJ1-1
TGTGCCACCAGTGAATCCGGGACAGTGAACACTGAAGCTTTCTTT
CATSESGTVNTEAFF
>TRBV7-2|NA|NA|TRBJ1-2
TGTGCCAGCAGCTTAAGAACCGTCGGGGGGCTAGGGTATGGCTACACCTTC
CASSLRTVGGLGYGYTF
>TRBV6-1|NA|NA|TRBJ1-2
TGTGCCAGCAGTGAAGTGACAGCCCTTAACTATGGCTACACCTTC
CASSEVTALNYGYTF
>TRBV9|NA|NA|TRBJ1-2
TGTGCCAGCAGCGCTATACAGGGAACTGGCTACACCTTC
CASSAIQGTGYTF
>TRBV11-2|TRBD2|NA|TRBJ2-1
TGTGCCAGCAGCCAACTAGCGGGGCTAAACAATGAGCAGTTCTTC
CASSQLAGLNNEQFF
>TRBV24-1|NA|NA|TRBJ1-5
TGTGCCACCAGTAGGACGGGGGCGAATCAGCCCCAGCATTTT
CATSRTGANQPQHF
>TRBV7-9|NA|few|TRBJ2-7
TGTGCCAGCAGCTCTGGGCGACGGGACTCCTACGAGCAGTACTTC
CASSSGRRDSYEQYF
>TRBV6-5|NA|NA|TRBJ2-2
TGTGCCAGCAGTTACGAGACTAGTTCGTTCGGCGGGGAGCTGTTTTTT
CASSYETSSFGGELFF
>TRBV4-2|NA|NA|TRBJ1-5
TGTGCCAGCAGCCAAGACCCAGGGCCGCGTAGCAATCAGCCCCAGCATTTT
CASSQDPGPRSNQPQHF
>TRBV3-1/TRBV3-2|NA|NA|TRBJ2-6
TGTGCCAGCAGCCAACCGAGCTCTGGGGCCAACGTCCTGACTTTC
CASSQPSSGANVLTF
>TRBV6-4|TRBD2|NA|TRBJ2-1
TGTGCCATCCGAATGAGGACTAGCGGCGACAATGAGCAGTTCTTC
CAIRMRTSGDNEQFF
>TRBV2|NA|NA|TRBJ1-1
TGTGCCAGTCGGAGAGGGGGGCAGAATACTGAAGCTTTCTTT
CASRRGGQNTEAFF
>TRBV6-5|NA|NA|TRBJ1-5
TGTGCCAGCAGGTTGGACAGCTATAGCAATCAGCCCCAGCATTTT
CASRLDSYSNQPQHF
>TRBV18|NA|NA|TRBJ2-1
TGTGCCAGCTCACCGCTAGGGACCGATTACAATGAGCAGTTCTTC
CASSPLGTDYNEQFF
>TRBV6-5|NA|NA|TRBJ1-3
TGTGCCAGCAGTACTACAGGGGGAAACACCATATATTTT
CASSTTGGNTIYF
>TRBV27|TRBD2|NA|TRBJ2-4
TGTGCCAGCAGTGGGACTAGCGGGAGTAACATTCAGTACTTC
CASSGTSGSNIQYF